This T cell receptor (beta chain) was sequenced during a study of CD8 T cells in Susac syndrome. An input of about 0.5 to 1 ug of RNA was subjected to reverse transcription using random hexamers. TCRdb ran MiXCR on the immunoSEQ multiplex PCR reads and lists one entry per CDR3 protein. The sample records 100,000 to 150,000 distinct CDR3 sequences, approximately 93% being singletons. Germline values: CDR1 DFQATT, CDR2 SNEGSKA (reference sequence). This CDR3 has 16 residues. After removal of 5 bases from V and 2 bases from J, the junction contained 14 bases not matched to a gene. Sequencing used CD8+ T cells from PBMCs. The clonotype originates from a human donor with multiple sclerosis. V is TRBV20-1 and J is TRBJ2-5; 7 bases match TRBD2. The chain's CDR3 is CSARSPRLAGQETQYF. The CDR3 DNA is TGCAGTGCTCGCTCTCCCCGACTAGCTGGGCAAGAGACCCAGTACTTC.